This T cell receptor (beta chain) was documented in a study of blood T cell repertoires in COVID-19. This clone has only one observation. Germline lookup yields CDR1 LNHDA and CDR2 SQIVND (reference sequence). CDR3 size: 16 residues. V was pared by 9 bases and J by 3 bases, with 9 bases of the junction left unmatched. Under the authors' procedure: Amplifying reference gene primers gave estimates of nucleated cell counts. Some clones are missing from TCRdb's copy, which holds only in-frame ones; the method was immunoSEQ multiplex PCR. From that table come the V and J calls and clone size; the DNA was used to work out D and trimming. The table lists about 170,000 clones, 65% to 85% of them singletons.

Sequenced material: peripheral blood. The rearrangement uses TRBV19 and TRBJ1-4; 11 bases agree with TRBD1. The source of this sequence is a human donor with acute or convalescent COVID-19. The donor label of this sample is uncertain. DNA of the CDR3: TGTGCCAGCCTCCCACGGGGACAGGGGGCTAATGAAAAACTGTTTTTT. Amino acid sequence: CASLPRGQGANEKLFF.